The 8 T cell receptor beta chains reported below all come from one sample, sequenced in a study of early stage breast cancer tumors. Assay used: immunoSEQ multiplex PCR; TCRdb lists only in-frame clones, some missing. The sample holds about 19,000 clones, around 80% seen once. The sample consisted of blood. These receptors all come from a person aged 65 to 85 with breast cancer.

V and J are TRBV27 and TRBJ2-3; TRBD1 is a possible D gene (6 bases). Trimming pared 6 bases from V and 2 bases from J, leaving 15 bases between. The CDR3 runs to 15 residues. Looked up from germline, CDR1 is MNHEY and CDR2 is SMNVEV (reference sequence). In nucleotides, the CDR3 is TGTGCCAGCAGAAAGGACAGTTTATTCACAGATACGCAGTATTTT. Translation gives CASRKDSLFTDTQYF.

The chain has TRBV7-7 and TRBJ2-1, with 9 bases matching TRBD2. With V trimmed by 5 bases and J by 9 bases, 11 bases remained unmatched. The CDR3 contains 15 residues. Germline V gene sequence: CDR1 SSHAT, CDR2 FNYEAQ (reference sequence). CDR3 DNA sequence: TGTGCCAGCAGCCCCGGGACTAGCCCGACGAGTGAGCAGTTCTTC. Its protein is CASSPGTSPTSEQFF.

The chain has TRBV4-2 and TRBJ2-5; 13 nucleotides align to TRBD2. Germline CDR1 reads LGHNA; CDR2 reads YNFKEQ. With 4 bases clipped from V and 2 bases from J, the junction kept 10 bases outside the gene matches. This CDR3 region has 18 residues. As DNA, the CDR3 is TGTGCCAGCAGCCCTTCTGGGGGACTAGCGGGGCGACAAGAGACCCAGTACTTC. Amino acids: CASSPSGGLAGRQETQYF.

The chain links TRBV4-2 to TRBJ1-4; D not certain. Germline CDR1 and CDR2: LGHNA and YNFKEQ. CDR3 length equals 17 residues. The V end was cut by 0 bases, the J end by 0 bases, with 11 bases between. The CDR3 protein is CASSQDQRLATNEKLFF. DNA for the CDR3: TGTGCCAGCAGCCAAGATCAGCGGCTAGCAACTAATGAAAAACTGTTTTTT.

The V gene is TRBV11-1, the J gene TRBJ2-7; D call uncertain. CDR1 SGHAT and CDR2 FQDESV come from the germline V gene (reference sequence). The V end was cut by 0 bases, the J end by 2 bases, with 8 bases between. The CDR3 is 14 amino acids. The CDR3 loop reads CASSLALTTYEQYF. The CDR3 nucleotides read TGTGCCAGCAGCTTAGCGCTGACAACCTACGAGCAGTACTTC.

The rearrangement uses TRBV5-6 and TRBJ2-5; 13 bases match TRBD2. This CDR3 is 15 amino acids long. V lost 2 bases to trimming and J lost 4 bases; unmatched junction nucleotides: 2. CDR1 and CDR2 (germline): SGHDT, YYEEEE. CDR3 in DNA: TGTGCCAGCAGCTTACTAGCGGGGGGGCCAGAGACCCAGTACTTC. Translated: CASSLLAGGPETQYF.

The chain recombines TRBV2 with TRBJ2-6; no clear D gene. The CDR3 has 12 amino acids. From germline, CDR1 is SNHLY and CDR2 FYNNEI. Trimming took 10 bases from V and 4 from J, leaving 8 bases between them. The CDR3 loop is CATSFGANVLTF. Written as DNA, the CDR3 is TGTGCCACCTCCTTCGGGGCCAACGTCCTGACTTTC.

The J gene is TRBJ2-3, the V gene TRBV11-2; D ambiguous. Deletions cut 1 base from V and 4 bases from J, with 12 bases between. The V gene's germline CDR1 is SGHAT and CDR2 FQNNGV. The CDR3 totals 15 residues. The CDR3 sequence is CASSLGASNADTQYF. The CDR3 DNA reads TGTGCCAGCAGCTTAGGGGCCTCGAACGCAGATACGCAGTATTTT.